This TCR beta chain originates from a study of blood T cell repertoires in COVID-19. Turning to the study itself: Some COVID-19 samples were acute and others convalescent; all came from the United States, Italy and Spain.

Cohort placement rested on clinical history that participants reported themselves. Cohort 3 donors were reported recovered after two negative PCRs, clearance, or symptom resolution. This clone has just a few counts. The table came from immunoSEQ multiplex PCR; TCRdb's copy has only in-frame clones and leaves some out. The table includes 300,000 to 350,000 clones, 70% to 90% detected once. The specimen was PBMCs or T cells enriched from blood (not recorded which). This sequence was found in a man aged 25 to 45 who had recovered from COVID-19.

CDR3 bases: TGCGCCAGCAGCTTGGAGCACAGGGGGGGAGATACGCAGTATTTT. Translating it yields CASSLEHRGGDTQYF. The genes are TRBV5-1 and TRBJ2-3; TRBD1 might be the D (8 bases). Germline V CDR1 and CDR2: SGHRS, YFSETQ. V lost 0 bases to trimming and J lost 5 bases, with 13 bases between them. This CDR3 has 15 amino acids.